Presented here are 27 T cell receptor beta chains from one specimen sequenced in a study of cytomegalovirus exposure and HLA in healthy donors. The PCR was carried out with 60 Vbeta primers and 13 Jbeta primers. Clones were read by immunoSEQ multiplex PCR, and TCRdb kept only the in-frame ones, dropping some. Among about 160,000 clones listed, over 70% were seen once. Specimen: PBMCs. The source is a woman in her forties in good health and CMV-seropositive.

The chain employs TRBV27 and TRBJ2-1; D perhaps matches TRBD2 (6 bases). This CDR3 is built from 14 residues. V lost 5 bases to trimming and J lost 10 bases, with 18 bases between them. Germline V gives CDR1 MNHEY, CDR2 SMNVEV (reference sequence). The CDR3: CASSALQGLGEQFF. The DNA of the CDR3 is TGTGCCAGCAGTGCCCTCCAGGGACTTGGGGAGCAGTTCTTC.

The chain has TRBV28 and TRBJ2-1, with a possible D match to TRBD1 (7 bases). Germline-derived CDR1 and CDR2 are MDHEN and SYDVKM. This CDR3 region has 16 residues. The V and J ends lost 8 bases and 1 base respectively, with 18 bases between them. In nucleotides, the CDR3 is TGTGCCAGCCAGGGGGGCCGCCTCGTGTCCTACAATGAGCAGTTCTTC. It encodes CASQGGRLVSYNEQFF.

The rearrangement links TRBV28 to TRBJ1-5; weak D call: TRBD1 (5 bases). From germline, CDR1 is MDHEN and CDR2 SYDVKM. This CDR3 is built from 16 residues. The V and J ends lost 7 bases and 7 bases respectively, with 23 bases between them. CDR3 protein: CASTPPGRAAEQPQHF. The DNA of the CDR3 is TGTGCCAGCACCCCGCCGGGCAGGGCAGCTGAACAGCCCCAGCATTTT.

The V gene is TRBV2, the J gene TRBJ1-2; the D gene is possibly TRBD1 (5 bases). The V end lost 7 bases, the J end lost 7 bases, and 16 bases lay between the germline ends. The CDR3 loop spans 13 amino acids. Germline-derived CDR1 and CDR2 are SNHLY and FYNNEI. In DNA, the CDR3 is TGTGCCAGCATCCCGGGGGGATTTTTTGGCTACACCTTC. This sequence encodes CASIPGGFFGYTF.

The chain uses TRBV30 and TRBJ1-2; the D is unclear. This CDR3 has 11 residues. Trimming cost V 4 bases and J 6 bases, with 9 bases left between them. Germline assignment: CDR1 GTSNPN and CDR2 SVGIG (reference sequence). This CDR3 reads CAWTAQDGYTF. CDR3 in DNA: TGTGCCTGGACCGCGCAGGATGGCTACACCTTC.

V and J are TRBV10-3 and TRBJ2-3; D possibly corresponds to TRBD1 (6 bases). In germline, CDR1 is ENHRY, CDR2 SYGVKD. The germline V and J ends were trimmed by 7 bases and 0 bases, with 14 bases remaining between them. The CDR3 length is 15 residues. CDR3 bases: TGTGCCATCAACCTTGGGGGCCTTAGCACAGATACGCAGTATTTT. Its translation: CAINLGGLSTDTQYF.

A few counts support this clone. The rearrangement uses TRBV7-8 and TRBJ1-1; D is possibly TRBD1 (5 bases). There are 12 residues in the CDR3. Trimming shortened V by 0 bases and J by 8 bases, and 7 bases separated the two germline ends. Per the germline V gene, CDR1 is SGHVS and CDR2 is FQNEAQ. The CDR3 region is CASSLAAGEAFF. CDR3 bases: TGTGCCAGCAGCTTAGCTGCAGGGGAAGCTTTCTTT.

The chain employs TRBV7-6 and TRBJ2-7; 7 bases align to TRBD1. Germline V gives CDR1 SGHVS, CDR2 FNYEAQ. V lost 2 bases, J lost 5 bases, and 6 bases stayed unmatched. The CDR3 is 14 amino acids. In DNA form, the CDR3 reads TGTGCCAGCAGCTTAAGGGGGCCTCTCGACGAGCAGTACTTC. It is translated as CASSLRGPLDEQYF.

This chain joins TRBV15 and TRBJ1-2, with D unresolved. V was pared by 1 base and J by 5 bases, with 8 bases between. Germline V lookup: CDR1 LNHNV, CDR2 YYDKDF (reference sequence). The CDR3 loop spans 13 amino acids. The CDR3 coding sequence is TGTGCCACCAGCAGAGCGGGTGGGTATGGCTACACCTTC. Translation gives CATSRAGGYGYTF. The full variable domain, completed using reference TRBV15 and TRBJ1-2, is DAMVIQNPRYQVTQFGKPVTLSCSQTLNHNVMYWYQQKSSQAPKLLFHYYDKDFNNEADTPDNFQSRRPNTSFCFLDIRSPGLGDTAMYLCATSRAGGYGYTFGSGTRLTVV.

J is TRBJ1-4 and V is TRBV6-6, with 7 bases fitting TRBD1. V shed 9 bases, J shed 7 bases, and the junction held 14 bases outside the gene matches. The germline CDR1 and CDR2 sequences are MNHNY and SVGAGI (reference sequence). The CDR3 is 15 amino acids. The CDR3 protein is CASHHRGLSSEKLFF. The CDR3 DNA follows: TGTGCCAGTCACCACAGGGGTCTATCTAGTGAAAAACTGTTTTTT.

CDR3 in amino acids: CASKTPGGTWVEQFF. The CDR3 nucleotides are TGTGCCAGCAAAACCCCGGGAGGAACTTGGGTTGAGCAGTTCTTC. This chain joins TRBV6-5 and TRBJ2-1, with 7 bases aligning to TRBD2. This CDR3 has 15 residues. J lost 9 bases, V lost 7 bases, and 15 bases had no gene match. Germline V gene data show CDR1 as MNHEY and CDR2 as SVGAGI.

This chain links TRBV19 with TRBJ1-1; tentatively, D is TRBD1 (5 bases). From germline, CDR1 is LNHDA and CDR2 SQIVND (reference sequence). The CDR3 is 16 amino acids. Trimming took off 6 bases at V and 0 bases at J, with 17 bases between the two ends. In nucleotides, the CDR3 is TGTGCCAGTAGGCCCGACAGTCCGAGTATGAACACTGAAGCTTTCTTT. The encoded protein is CASRPDSPSMNTEAFF.

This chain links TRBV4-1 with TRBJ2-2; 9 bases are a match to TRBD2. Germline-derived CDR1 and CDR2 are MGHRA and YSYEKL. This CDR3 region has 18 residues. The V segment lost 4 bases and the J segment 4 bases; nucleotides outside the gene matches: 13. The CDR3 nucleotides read TGCGCCAGCAGCCTAGAGGTTTGGCTAGCGGGATTCACCGGGGAGCTGTTTTTT. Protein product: CASSLEVWLAGFTGELFF.

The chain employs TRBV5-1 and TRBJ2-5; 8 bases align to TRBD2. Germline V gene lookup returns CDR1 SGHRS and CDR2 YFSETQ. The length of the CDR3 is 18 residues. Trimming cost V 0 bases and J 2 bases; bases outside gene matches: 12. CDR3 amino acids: CASSLVLFGRGEQETQYF. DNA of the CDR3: TGCGCCAGCAGCTTGGTTCTATTTGGGCGGGGGGAGCAAGAGACCCAGTACTTC.

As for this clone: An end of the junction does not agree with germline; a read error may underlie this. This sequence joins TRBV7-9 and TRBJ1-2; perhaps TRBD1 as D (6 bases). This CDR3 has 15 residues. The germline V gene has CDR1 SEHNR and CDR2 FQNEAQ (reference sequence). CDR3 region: CSSSLTGTGRAGYTF. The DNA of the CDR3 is TGTTCCAGCAGCTTAACAGGGACCGGTCGTGCTGGCTACACCTTC.

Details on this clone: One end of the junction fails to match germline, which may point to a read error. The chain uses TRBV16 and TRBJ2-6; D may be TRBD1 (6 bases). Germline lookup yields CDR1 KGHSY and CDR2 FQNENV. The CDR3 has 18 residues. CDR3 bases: TGTGCCAGCAGCCCCCCAGGGGTGTGGGTCTCTGGGGCCAACGGCCTGACTTTC. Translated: CASSPPGVWVSGANGLTF. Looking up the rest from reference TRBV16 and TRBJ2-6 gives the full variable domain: GEEVAQTPKHLVRGEGQKAKLYCAPIKGHSYVFWYQQVLKNEFKFLISFQNENVFDETGMPKERFSAKCLPNSPCSLEIQATKLEDSAVYFCASSPPGVWVSGANGLTFGAGSRLTVL.

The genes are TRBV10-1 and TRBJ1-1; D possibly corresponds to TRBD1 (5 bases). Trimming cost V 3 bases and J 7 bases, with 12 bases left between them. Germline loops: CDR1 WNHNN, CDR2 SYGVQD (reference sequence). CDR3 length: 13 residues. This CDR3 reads CASSESGRGEAFF. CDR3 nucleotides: TGCGCCAGCAGTGAATCAGGGAGGGGTGAAGCTTTCTTT.

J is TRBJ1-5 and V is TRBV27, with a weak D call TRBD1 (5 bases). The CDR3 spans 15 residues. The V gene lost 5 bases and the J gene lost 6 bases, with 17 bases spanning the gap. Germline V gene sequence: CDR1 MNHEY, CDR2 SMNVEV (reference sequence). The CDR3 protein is CASSPQGALGQPQHF. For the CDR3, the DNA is TGTGCCAGCAGTCCGCAGGGTGCCCTCGGTCAGCCCCAGCATTTT.

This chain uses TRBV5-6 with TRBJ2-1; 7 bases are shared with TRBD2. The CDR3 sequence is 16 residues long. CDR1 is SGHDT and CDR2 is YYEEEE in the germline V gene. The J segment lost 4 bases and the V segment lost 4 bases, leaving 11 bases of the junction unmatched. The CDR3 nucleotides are TGTGCCAGCAGCCCCTTGGGGGGGGACCAATACAATGAGCAGTTCTTC. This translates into CASSPLGGDQYNEQFF. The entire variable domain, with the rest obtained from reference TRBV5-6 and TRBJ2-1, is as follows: DAGVTQSPTHLIKTRGQQVTLRCSPKSGHDTVSWYQQALGQGPQFIFQYYEEEERQRGNFPDRFSGHQFPNYSSELNVNALLLGDSALYLCASSPLGGDQYNEQFFGPGTRLTVL.

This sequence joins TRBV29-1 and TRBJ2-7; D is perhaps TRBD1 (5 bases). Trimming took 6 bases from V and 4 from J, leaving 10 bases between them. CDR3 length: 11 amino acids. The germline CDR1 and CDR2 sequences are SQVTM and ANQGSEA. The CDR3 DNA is TGCAGCGTGGACACGATATACGAGCAGTACTTC. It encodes CSVDTIYEQYF.

The CDR3 nucleotides are TGCAGCGTTGAAATCGGTTCCTATGGCTACACCTTC. Its protein is CSVEIGSYGYTF. V usage is TRBV29-1 and J usage is TRBJ1-2; D not resolved. Per the germline V gene, CDR1 is SQVTM and CDR2 is ANQGSEA. V lost 2 bases, J lost 4 bases, and 8 bases lay in between. The CDR3 runs to 12 residues. Drawing the rest from reference TRBV29-1 and TRBJ1-2, the complete variable domain is SAVISQKPSRDICQRGTSLTIQCQVDSQVTMMFWYRQQPGQSLTLIATANQGSEATYESGFVIDKFPISRPNLTFSTLTVSNMSPEDSSIYLCSVEIGSYGYTFGSGTRLTVV.

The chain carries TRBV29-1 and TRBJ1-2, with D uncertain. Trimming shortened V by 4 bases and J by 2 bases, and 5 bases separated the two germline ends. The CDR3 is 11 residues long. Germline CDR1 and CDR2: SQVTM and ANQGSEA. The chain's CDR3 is CSVGENYGYTF. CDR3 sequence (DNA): TGCAGCGTTGGGGAGAACTATGGCTACACCTTC.

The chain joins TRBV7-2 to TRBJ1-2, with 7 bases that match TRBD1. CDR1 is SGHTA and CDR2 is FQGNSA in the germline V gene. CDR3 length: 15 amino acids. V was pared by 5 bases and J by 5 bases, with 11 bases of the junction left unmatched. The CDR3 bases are TGTGCCAGCAGCACAACAGACAGGGTTTCTTATGGCTACACCTTC. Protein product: CASSTTDRVSYGYTF.

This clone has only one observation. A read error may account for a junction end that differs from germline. CDR3 sequence: CSSSSRGGIRETQYF. The DNA for the CDR3 is TGTTCCAGCAGTTCCCGGGGGGGTATCAGAGAGACCCAGTACTTC. The chain uses TRBV7-9 and TRBJ2-5, with TRBD2 matching over 8 bases. The CDR3 is 15 amino acids. Looked up from germline, CDR1 is SEHNR and CDR2 is FQNEAQ (reference sequence).

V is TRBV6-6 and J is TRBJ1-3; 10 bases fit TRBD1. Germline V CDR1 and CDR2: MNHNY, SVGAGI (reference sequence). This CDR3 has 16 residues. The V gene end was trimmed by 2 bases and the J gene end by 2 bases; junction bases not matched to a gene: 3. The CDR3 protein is CASSYTTGGPGNTIYF. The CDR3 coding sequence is TGTGCCAGCAGTTACACGACAGGGGGCCCTGGAAACACCATATATTTT.

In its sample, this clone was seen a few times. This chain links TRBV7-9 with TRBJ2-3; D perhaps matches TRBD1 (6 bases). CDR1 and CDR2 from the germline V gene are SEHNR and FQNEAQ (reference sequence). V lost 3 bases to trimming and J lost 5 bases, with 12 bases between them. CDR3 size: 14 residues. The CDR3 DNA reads TGTGCCAGCAGCTTTGGCCTCAGGGGAGATACGCAGTATTTT. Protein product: CASSFGLRGDTQYF. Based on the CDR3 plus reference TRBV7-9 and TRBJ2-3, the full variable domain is DTGVSQNPRHKITKRGQNVTFRCDPISEHNRLYWYRQTLGQGPEFLTYFQNEAQLEKSRLLSDRFSAERPKGSFSTLEIQRTEQGDSAMYLCASSFGLRGDTQYFGPGTRLTVL.

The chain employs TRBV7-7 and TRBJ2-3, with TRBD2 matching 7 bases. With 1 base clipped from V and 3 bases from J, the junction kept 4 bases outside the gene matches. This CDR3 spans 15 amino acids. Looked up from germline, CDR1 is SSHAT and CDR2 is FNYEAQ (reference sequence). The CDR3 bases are TGTGCCAGCAGCTTAGGGCTAGCGGAAACAGATACGCAGTATTTT. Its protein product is CASSLGLAETDTQYF.